These T cell receptor beta chains were read from a single sample in a study of cytomegalovirus exposure and HLA in healthy donors. TCRdb keeps only in-frame clones here, not all; method: immunoSEQ multiplex PCR. The table records about 100,000 clones, 60% to 80% of them present only once. Material for sequencing was PBMCs. These TCRs come from a woman aged 40 to 50 in good health and CMV-seronegative. Both conserved end residues are part of each CDR3. Fields, in order: D gene, V gene, clone size, J gene, CDR3 protein, CDR3 DNA. A D gene is named only where the DNA matches it firmly. Some rows have no size entry. The others give once, few or many, or a class for an expanded clone.

d_gene: -; v_gene: TRBV18; abundance: -; j_gene: TRBJ1-4; CDR3aa: CASSPLDQGEKLFF; CDR3nt: TGTGCCAGCTCACCTCTAGACCAGGGAGAAAAACTGTTTTTT
d_gene: TRBD1; v_gene: TRBV29-1; abundance: -; j_gene: TRBJ2-3; CDR3aa: CSVEAVTGSTDTQYF; CDR3nt: TGCAGCGTTGAAGCCGTGACAGGGTCGACAGATACGCAGTATTTT
d_gene: -; v_gene: TRBV7-2; abundance: -; j_gene: TRBJ1-6; CDR3aa: CASSLDSQADSPLHF; CDR3nt: TGTGCCAGCAGCTTAGATTCTCAGGCTGATTCACCCCTCCACTTT
d_gene: -; v_gene: TRBV6-1; abundance: -; j_gene: TRBJ1-3; CDR3aa: CASSEQANSGNTIYF; CDR3nt: TGTGCCAGCAGTGAACAGGCGAACTCTGGAAACACCATATATTTT
d_gene: -; v_gene: TRBV19; abundance: -; j_gene: TRBJ2-7; CDR3aa: CASSSGQTYEQYF; CDR3nt: TGTGCCAGTAGTTCAGGACAAACCTACGAGCAGTACTTC
d_gene: TRBD1; v_gene: TRBV10-3; abundance: -; j_gene: TRBJ1-2; CDR3aa: CAISGTGNGYTF; CDR3nt: TGTGCCATCAGTGGGACAGGGAATGGCTACACCTTC
d_gene: -; v_gene: TRBV6-5; abundance: -; j_gene: TRBJ1-4; CDR3aa: CASRDSATNEKLFF; CDR3nt: TGTGCCAGCAGAGACAGTGCAACTAATGAAAAACTGTTTTTT
d_gene: -; v_gene: TRBV28; abundance: -; j_gene: TRBJ1-5; CDR3aa: CASSLPQRENQPQNF; CDR3nt: TGTGCCAGCAGTTTACCTCAACGGGAAAATCAGCCCCAGAATTTT
d_gene: TRBD2; v_gene: TRBV6-6; abundance: -; j_gene: TRBJ2-1; CDR3aa: CASSYGGTSGGDEQFF; CDR3nt: TGTGCCAGCAGTTACGGAGGGACTAGCGGGGGGGATGAGCAGTTCTTC
d_gene: -; v_gene: TRBV5-1; abundance: once; j_gene: TRBJ1-1; CDR3aa: CASSLAALYTEAFF; CDR3nt: TGCGCCAGCAGCTTGGCCGCGTTGTACACTGAAGCTTTCTTT
d_gene: -; v_gene: TRBV6-5; abundance: -; j_gene: TRBJ2-6; CDR3aa: CASSLGLAGANVLTF; CDR3nt: TGTGCCAGCAGTTTAGGACTGGCTGGGGCCAACGTCCTGACTTTC
d_gene: -; v_gene: TRBV18; abundance: -; j_gene: TRBJ1-2; CDR3aa: CASSPPGRYGYTF; CDR3nt: TGTGCCAGCTCACCACCGGGCCGTTATGGCTACACCTTC
d_gene: -; v_gene: TRBV19; abundance: -; j_gene: TRBJ1-1; CDR3aa: CASSIFIASNTEAFF; CDR3nt: TGTGCCAGTAGTATATTTATAGCGTCGAACACTGAAGCTTTCTTT
d_gene: TRBD1; v_gene: TRBV19; abundance: once; j_gene: TRBJ1-2; CDR3aa: CASHLTGSNYGYTF; CDR3nt: TGTGCCAGCCACCTGACAGGGTCTAACTATGGCTACACCTTC
d_gene: -; v_gene: TRBV19; abundance: -; j_gene: TRBJ1-1; CDR3aa: CASSLPPWTEAFF; CDR3nt: TGTGCCAGTAGCCTACCTCCTTGGACAGAAGCTTTCTTT
d_gene: -; v_gene: TRBV5-6; abundance: -; j_gene: TRBJ1-1; CDR3aa: CASSSLQGGTEAFF; CDR3nt: TGTGCCAGCAGCTCGCTACAGGGAGGGACTGAAGCTTTCTTT